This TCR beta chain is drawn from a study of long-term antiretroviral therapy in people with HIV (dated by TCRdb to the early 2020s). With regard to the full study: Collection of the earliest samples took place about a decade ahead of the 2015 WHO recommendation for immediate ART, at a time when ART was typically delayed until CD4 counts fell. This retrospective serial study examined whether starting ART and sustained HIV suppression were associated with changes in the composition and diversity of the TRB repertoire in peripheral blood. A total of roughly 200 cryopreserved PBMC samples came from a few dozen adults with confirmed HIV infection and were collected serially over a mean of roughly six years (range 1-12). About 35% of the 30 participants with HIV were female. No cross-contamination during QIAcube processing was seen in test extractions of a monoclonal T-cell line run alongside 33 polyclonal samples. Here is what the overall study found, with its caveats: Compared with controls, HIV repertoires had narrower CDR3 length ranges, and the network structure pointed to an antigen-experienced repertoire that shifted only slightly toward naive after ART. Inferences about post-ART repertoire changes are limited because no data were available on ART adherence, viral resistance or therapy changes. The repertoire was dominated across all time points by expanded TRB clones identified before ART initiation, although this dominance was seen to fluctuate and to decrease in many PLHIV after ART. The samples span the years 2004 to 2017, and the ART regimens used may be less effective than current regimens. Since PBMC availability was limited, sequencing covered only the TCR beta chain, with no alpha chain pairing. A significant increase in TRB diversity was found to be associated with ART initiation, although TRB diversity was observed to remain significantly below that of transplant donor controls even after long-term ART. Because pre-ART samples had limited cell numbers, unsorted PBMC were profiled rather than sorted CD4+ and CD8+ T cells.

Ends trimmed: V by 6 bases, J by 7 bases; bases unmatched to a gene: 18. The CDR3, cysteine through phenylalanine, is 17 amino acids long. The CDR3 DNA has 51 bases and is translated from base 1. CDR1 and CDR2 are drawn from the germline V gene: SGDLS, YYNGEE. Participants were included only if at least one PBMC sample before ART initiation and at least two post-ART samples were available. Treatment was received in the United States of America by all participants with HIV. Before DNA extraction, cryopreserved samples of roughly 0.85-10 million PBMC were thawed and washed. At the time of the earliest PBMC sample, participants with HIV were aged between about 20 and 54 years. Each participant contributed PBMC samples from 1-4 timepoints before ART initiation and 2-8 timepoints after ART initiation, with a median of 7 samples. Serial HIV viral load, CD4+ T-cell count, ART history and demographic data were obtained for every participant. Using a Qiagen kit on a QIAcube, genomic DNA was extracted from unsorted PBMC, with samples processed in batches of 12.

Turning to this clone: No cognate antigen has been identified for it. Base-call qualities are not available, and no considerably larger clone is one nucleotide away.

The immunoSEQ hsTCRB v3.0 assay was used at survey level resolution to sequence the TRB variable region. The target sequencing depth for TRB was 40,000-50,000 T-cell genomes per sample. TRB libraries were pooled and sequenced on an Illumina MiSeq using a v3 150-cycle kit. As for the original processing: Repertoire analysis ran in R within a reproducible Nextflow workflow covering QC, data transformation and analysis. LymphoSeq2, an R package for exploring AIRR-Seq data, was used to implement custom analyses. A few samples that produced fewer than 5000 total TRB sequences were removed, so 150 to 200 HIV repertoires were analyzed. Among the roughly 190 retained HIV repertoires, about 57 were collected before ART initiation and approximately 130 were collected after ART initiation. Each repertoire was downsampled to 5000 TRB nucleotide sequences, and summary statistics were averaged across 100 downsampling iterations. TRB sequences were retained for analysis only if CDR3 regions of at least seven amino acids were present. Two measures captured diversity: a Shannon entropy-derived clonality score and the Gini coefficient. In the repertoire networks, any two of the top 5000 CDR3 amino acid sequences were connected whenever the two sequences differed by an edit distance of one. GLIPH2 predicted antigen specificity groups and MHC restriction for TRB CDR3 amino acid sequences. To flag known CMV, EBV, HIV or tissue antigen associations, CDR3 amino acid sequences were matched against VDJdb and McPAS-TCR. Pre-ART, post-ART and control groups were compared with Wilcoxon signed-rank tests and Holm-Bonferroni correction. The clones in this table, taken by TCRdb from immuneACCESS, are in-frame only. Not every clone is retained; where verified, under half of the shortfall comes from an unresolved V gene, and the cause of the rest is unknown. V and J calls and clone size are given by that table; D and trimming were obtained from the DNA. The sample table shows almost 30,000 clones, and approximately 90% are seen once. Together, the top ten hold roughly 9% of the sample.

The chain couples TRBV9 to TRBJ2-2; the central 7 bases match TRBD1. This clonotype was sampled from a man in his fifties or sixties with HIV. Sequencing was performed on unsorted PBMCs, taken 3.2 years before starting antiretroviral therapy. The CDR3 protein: CASTGKRGLSMIGELFF. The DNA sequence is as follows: TGTGCCAGCACGGGGAAAAGGGGGCTTAGTATGATCGGGGAGCTGTTTTTT.